The clone carrying this TCR beta chain was counted between two and nine times. The CDR3 runs to 16 residues. V was cut by 1 base and J by 5 bases, with 17 bases left in between. Germline V gene data show CDR1 as SGHVS and CDR2 as FNYEAQ. The sample belongs to a study of T cells in Graves' hyperthyroidism and ophthalmopathy. RNA transcripts were the template for amplifying TCR beta CDR3 regions. First-round RT-PCR targeting the TCR CDR3 was performed with the HTBI primer set. One entry per CDR3 protein results from TCRdb running MiXCR on the multiplex PCR reads. Of about 360,000 distinct CDR3 sequences in the sample, about 25% were seen once.

Sequenced: blood. The sequence was obtained from a man over 45 with Graves' hyperthyroidism. The J gene is TRBJ1-1, the V gene TRBV7-6; D might be TRBD1 (5 bases). The DNA of the CDR3 is TGTGCCAGCAGCTTAGAGGCAGCGGGGGGAGGAACTGAAGCTTTCTTT. The encoded protein is CASSLEAAGGGTEAFF. Complete variable domain (other parts from reference TRBV7-6 and TRBJ1-1): GAGVSQSPRYKVTKRGQDVALRCDPISGHVSLYWYRQALGQGPEFLTYFNYEAQQDKSGLPNDRFSAERPEGSISTLTIQRTEQRDSAMYRCASSLEAAGGGTEAFFGQGTRLTVV.